What follows are 11 T cell receptor beta chains derived from one specimen sequenced in a study of CD8+CD57+ T cells in acquired aplastic anemia. The study profiled TCR beta VDJ and CDR3 using genomic DNA as template. TCRdb called the reads again in MiXCR, with one record for every CDR3 protein. The sample shows approximately 300,000 distinct CDR3 sequences, 56% of them seen only once. In patients chosen for sequencing, flow cytometry had shown CD8+CD57+ cell expansion. The sequencing input was sorted CD4+, CD8+, or CD8+CD57+ T cells (not recorded which) from PBMCs. The receptors derive from a human donor with aplastic anemia.

The chain carries TRBV18 and TRBJ2-7, with TRBD2 identical over 7 bases. Germline trimming cut 3 bases from V and 1 base from J; bases unmatched to any gene: 3. CDR3 length: 14 residues. CDR1 and CDR2 (germline): KGHSH, LQKENI. The CDR3 coding sequence is TGTGCCAGCTCACCGGGACTAACGTCCTACGAGCAGTACTTC. This sequence encodes CASSPGLTSYEQYF. Based on the CDR3 plus reference TRBV18 and TRBJ2-7, the full variable domain is NAGVMQNPRHLVRRRGQEARLRCSPMKGHSHVYWYRQLPEEGLKFMVYLQKENIIDESGMPKERFSAEFPKEGPSILRIQQVVRGDSAAYFCASSPGLTSYEQYFGPGTRLTVT.

J is TRBJ2-2 and V is TRBV10-3; possibly TRBD1 for D (5 bases). V lost 4 bases, J lost 4 bases, and 10 bases lay in between. Germline V lookup: CDR1 ENHRY, CDR2 SYGVKD. The CDR3 length is 14 residues. CDR3 in amino acids: CAISGQPVTGELFF. For the CDR3, the DNA is TGTGCCATCAGTGGACAGCCTGTCACCGGGGAGCTGTTTTTT.

As regards this clonotype: A much larger clone lies one base from this, so it may be a read error. The chain has TRBV10-3 and TRBJ1-2, with D tentatively TRBD1 (6 bases). CDR3 size: 15 residues. The germline CDR1 and CDR2 sequences are ENHRY and SYGVKD. CDR3 loop: CASTGESGANYGYAF. DNA for the CDR3: TGTGCCAGCACGGGCGAGTCAGGGGCTAACTATGGCTACGCCTTC.

This clonotype has more than one count but fewer than ten. This chain joins TRBV24-1 and TRBJ2-3, with 8 bases that match TRBD1. This CDR3 spans 15 amino acids. Germline-derived CDR1 and CDR2 are KGHDR and SFDVKD. V was pared by 5 bases and J by 4 bases, with 7 bases of the junction left unmatched. The CDR3 sequence is CATSAGQGPADTQYF. As DNA, the CDR3 is TGTGCCACCAGTGCTGGACAGGGCCCCGCAGATACGCAGTATTTT.

V and J are TRBV19 and TRBJ1-6, with D possibly being TRBD1 (5 bases). From germline, CDR1 is LNHDA and CDR2 SQIVND (reference sequence). This CDR3 contains 11 residues. Between the trimmed V and J ends, which lost 7 bases and 14 bases, there was a span of 12 bases. This CDR3 reads CASMEGITLHF. DNA for the CDR3: TGTGCCAGTATGGAGGGGATCACCCTCCACTTT.

The chain combines TRBV24-1 with TRBJ2-5, with D perhaps matching TRBD1 (6 bases). Per germline, CDR1 KGHDR and CDR2 SFDVKD. This CDR3 has 17 amino acids. V was shortened by 8 bases and J by 2 bases, with 23 bases between the two germline ends. For the CDR3, the DNA is TGTGCCACCAACCCCCGCTCCGGGACAAGATATCAAGAGACCCAGTACTTC. It is translated as CATNPRSGTRYQETQYF.

The chain has TRBV7-3 and TRBJ2-5; D is perhaps TRBD2 (5 bases). Trimming took 1 base from V and 9 from J, leaving 9 bases between them. The germline V gene encodes CDR1 SGHTA and CDR2 FQGTGA. The CDR3 has 12 residues. The CDR3 reads CASSLNGEPQYF. The CDR3 coding sequence is TGTGCCAGCAGCTTAAATGGGGAGCCCCAGTACTTC.

The rearrangement uses TRBV7-2 and TRBJ2-3; 8 bases line up with TRBD1. Per the germline V gene, CDR1 is SGHTA and CDR2 is FQGNSA. The CDR3 totals 15 residues. The ends lost 9 bases at V and 2 bases at J; junction bases unmatched: 10. The CDR3 bases are TGTGCCAGTAGGGGACCGGGACAGGTCACAGATACGCAGTATTTT. This sequence encodes CASRGPGQVTDTQYF.

The table lists this clonotype with many counts. V and J are TRBV15 and TRBJ2-7; D is undetermined. Trimming cost V 0 bases and J 1 base, with 13 bases left between them. The germline CDR1 and CDR2 sequences are LNHNV and YYDKDF (reference sequence). The CDR3 spans 16 residues. CDR3 amino acids: CATSREGIATSYEQYF. The CDR3 nucleotides are TGTGCCACCAGCAGAGAGGGAATAGCTACGTCCTACGAGCAGTACTTC.

The V call is TRBV7-6, the J call TRBJ2-2; D is unclear. The CDR3 has 14 residues. Germline assignment: CDR1 SGHVS and CDR2 FNYEAQ. With 5 bases removed from V and 6 bases from J, the gap between germline ends came to 13 bases. The CDR3 DNA reads as TGTGCCAGCAGCCCAGAAAAGGGCCCCGGGGAGCTGTTTTTT. Residues: CASSPEKGPGELFF.

For the CDR3, the DNA is TGCGCCAGCAGCTGGAGCCCGGGACAGGGCCTCATGAACACTGAAGCTTTCTTT. Translation gives CASSWSPGQGLMNTEAFF. This chain connects TRBV5-1 to TRBJ1-1; 9 bases align to TRBD1. The CDR3 extends over 18 amino acids. Germline V gives CDR1 SGHRS, CDR2 YFSETQ. V shed 3 bases and J 0 bases; nucleotides not matched to a gene: 12.